Below are 21 T cell receptor beta chains sequenced from a single sample in a study of OX40 agonist ivuxolimab in advanced cancers. Assay: immunoSEQ multiplex PCR; the TCRdb copy retains only in-frame clones and omits some. This table holds approximately 90,000 clones, roughly 89% found once. Sequencing used CD4+ or CD8+ T cells sorted from blood, obtained in a trial of the OX40 agonist ivuxolimab. These receptors originate from an adult with an advanced solid tumor such as melanoma, head and neck, liver or kidney cancer.

The V call is TRBV11-2, the J call TRBJ2-1; either TRBD1 or TRBD2 may supply D (5 bases each). The germline CDR1 and CDR2 sequences are SGHAT and FQNNGV. V lost 4 bases, J lost 8 bases, and 9 bases lay in between. The CDR3 runs to 12 residues. In DNA form, the CDR3 reads TGTGCCAGCAGCTGGGGGACGGATGAGCAGTTCTTC. Translation: CASSWGTDEQFF.

Turning to this clone: The junction does not match germline at one end; this may be a read error. The chain has TRBV2 and TRBJ2-2, with D maybe TRBD1 (5 bases). The CDR3 runs to 16 residues. The germline CDR1 and CDR2 sequences are SNHLY and FYNNEI. In DNA form, the CDR3 reads TGTGCCAGCAGCGAAGGATTAGGCAGGGCGGCCGGGGAGCTGTTTTTT. Its protein product is CASSEGLGRAAGELFF.

This chain joins TRBV19 and TRBJ2-7; 7 bases align to TRBD2. CDR3 length: 14 residues. V dropped 11 bases and J dropped 5; count of bases not matched to a gene: 15. Germline V CDR1 and CDR2: LNHDA, SQIVND (reference sequence). The CDR3 nucleotides read TGTGCCTCCGGTCAGCGCGGGAGTAGCGACGAGCAGTACTTC. Its translation: CASGQRGSSDEQYF.

The V call is TRBV2, the J call TRBJ2-3; D perhaps matches TRBD1 (6 bases). This CDR3 spans 13 amino acids. Germline V CDR1 and CDR2: SNHLY, FYNNEI. V was shortened by 6 bases and J by 4 bases, with 11 bases between the two germline ends. The CDR3 region is CASSSRQADTQYF. The CDR3 bases are TGTGCCAGCAGCTCCAGACAGGCAGATACGCAGTATTTT.

The chain links TRBV10-3 to TRBJ1-1; perhaps TRBD1 as D (6 bases). CDR3 length: 14 residues. Trimming removed 3 bases from V and 3 bases from J, with 11 bases in between. Germline V gives CDR1 ENHRY, CDR2 SYGVKD. CDR3 DNA sequence: TGTGCCATCAGTGATGGGGGGGCATACACTGAAGCTTTCTTT. Translating gives CAISDGGAYTEAFF.

This clone was seen more than once but under ten times. V gene TRBV5-6 combines with J gene TRBJ2-5; TRBD2 might be the D (5 bases). Germline V gives CDR1 SGHDT, CDR2 YYEEEE. Trimming took 2 bases from V and 5 from J, leaving 10 bases between them. The length of the CDR3 is 13 residues. The CDR3 DNA follows: TGTGCCAGCAGCTTAACTAGTGGGGAGACCCAGTACTTC. It specifies CASSLTSGETQYF.

The chain is built from TRBV4-2 and TRBJ1-3; D is ambiguous. V was cut by 1 base and J by 5 bases, with 6 bases left in between. Germline lookup yields CDR1 LGHNA and CDR2 YNFKEQ. This CDR3 has 13 amino acids. This chain's CDR3 is CASSQGGRNTIYF. CDR3 sequence (DNA): TGTGCCAGCAGCCAAGGAGGGAGAAACACCATATATTTT.

This chain connects TRBV11-3 to TRBJ2-3; D gene ambiguous. V gave up 3 bases and J gave up 3 bases, with 7 bases separating them. The CDR3 runs 13 residues. Germline CDR1 SGHNT, CDR2 YENEEA. DNA of the CDR3: TGTGCCAGCAGCTTGATGGGTACAGATACGCAGTATTTT. It yields the protein CASSLMGTDTQYF.

The rearrangement uses TRBV5-1 and TRBJ2-7; D is unresolved. Germline V gene lookup returns CDR1 SGHRS and CDR2 YFSETQ. Trimming took 3 bases from V and 0 from J, leaving 4 bases between them. This CDR3 is built from 12 residues. For the CDR3, the DNA is TGCGCCAGCAGCTCCCCCTCCTACGAGCAGTACTTC. The encoded protein is CASSSPSYEQYF.

The chain couples TRBV19 to TRBJ2-1; D is uncertain. The V end lost 1 base, the J end lost 5 bases, and 6 bases lay between the germline ends. The germline V gene encodes CDR1 LNHDA and CDR2 SQIVND (reference sequence). This CDR3 has 13 residues. For the CDR3, the DNA is TGTGCCAGTAGTATAGGAAGAAACAATGAGCAGTTCTTC. This sequence encodes CASSIGRNNEQFF.

The V gene is TRBV6-5, the J gene TRBJ2-5, with 10 positions matching TRBD1. The ends lost 4 bases at V and 2 bases at J; junction bases unmatched: 4. Germline V gene data show CDR1 as MNHEY and CDR2 as SVGAGI. CDR3 size: 15 residues. DNA of the CDR3: TGTGCCAGCAGTTCTGGGACAGGGGTACAAGAGACCCAGTACTTC. It encodes CASSSGTGVQETQYF.

The chain couples TRBV28 to TRBJ2-7; D unclear. V was clipped by 6 bases and J by 0 bases, with 21 bases between them. Germline assignment: CDR1 MDHEN and CDR2 SYDVKM. CDR3 length: 17 amino acids. CDR3 region: CASRPPNPQPSSYEQYF. The CDR3, as DNA: TGTGCCAGCAGACCCCCTAACCCCCAACCCAGCTCCTACGAGCAGTACTTC.

V and J are TRBV10-3 and TRBJ2-1, with 9 bases aligning to TRBD1. The CDR3 is made up of 15 amino acids. The J segment lost 6 bases and the V segment lost 10 bases, leaving 13 bases of the junction unmatched. Germline values: CDR1 ENHRY, CDR2 SYGVKD. The CDR3: CATSSGTGTFNEQFF. Written as DNA, the CDR3 is TGTGCCACATCGTCGGGGACAGGGACTTTCAATGAGCAGTTCTTC.

This clone was detected only once. CDR3 nucleotides: TGTGCCAGCAGTTCAGGGAAGGAGGGGAAAGAGACCCAGTACTTC. The encoded protein is CASSSGKEGKETQYF. The rearrangement links TRBV6-5 to TRBJ2-5; tentatively, D is TRBD2 (6 bases). CDR1 MNHEY and CDR2 SVGAGI come from the germline V gene. V was trimmed by 4 bases and J by 3 bases, leaving 15 bases between them. The CDR3 runs 15 residues.

V is TRBV9 and J is TRBJ2-1; 7 bases align to TRBD2. Germline V lookup: CDR1 SGDLS, CDR2 YYNGEE. V dropped 0 bases and J dropped 3; count of bases not matched to a gene: 6. The CDR3 is 16 residues long. The CDR3 loop is CASSVGEGTYYNEQFF. The CDR3 DNA sequence: TGTGCCAGCAGCGTAGGGGAGGGTACTTACTACAATGAGCAGTTCTTC.

This clone occurred a few times. The CDR3 spells CASSADRGRVETQYF. CDR3 in DNA: TGTGCCAGCAGCGCGGACAGGGGGCGTGTGGAGACCCAGTACTTC. The chain is built from TRBV9 and TRBJ2-5; TRBD1 matches at 11 bases. J gave up 5 bases and V 3 bases, and 6 bases lay outside the gene matches. The germline V gene encodes CDR1 SGDLS and CDR2 YYNGEE. This CDR3 has 15 amino acids.

J is TRBJ2-5 and V is TRBV5-6, with no clear D. The CDR3 has 14 amino acids. Germline V lookup: CDR1 SGHDT, CDR2 YYEEEE. V lost 1 base and J lost 1, with 8 bases in between. In DNA form, the CDR3 reads TGTGCCAGCAGCTTGTTCCCGCTCCAAGAGACCCAGTACTTC. This encodes CASSLFPLQETQYF.

This chain uses TRBV4-1 with TRBJ2-3; 16 bases map to TRBD2. The germline V gene encodes CDR1 MGHRA and CDR2 YSYEKL. This CDR3 spans 20 amino acids. J gave up 1 base and V 4 bases, and 11 bases lay outside the gene matches. CDR3 in amino acids: CASSPGLAGGPVTRTDTQYF. The CDR3 DNA follows: TGCGCCAGCAGCCCGGGACTAGCGGGAGGGCCGGTTACGCGCACAGATACGCAGTATTTT.

The genes are TRBV9 and TRBJ2-7, with TRBD1 as a possible D gene (5 bases). There are 16 residues in the CDR3. V was pared by 3 bases and J by 0 bases, with 16 bases between. Looked up from germline, CDR1 is SGDLS and CDR2 is YYNGEE. CDR3 coding DNA: TGTGCCAGCAGCGCGGAAGGACACTTGAGCTCCTACGAGCAGTACTTC. Protein: CASSAEGHLSSYEQYF.

The V and J genes are TRBV6-5 and TRBJ1-2; D remains ambiguous. V gave up 7 bases and J gave up 8 bases, with 14 bases separating them. The length of the CDR3 is 12 residues. CDR1 is MNHEY, CDR2 SVGAGI, per germline. For the CDR3, the DNA is TGTGCCAGCACCGTCGGTAGTGGCGGCTACACCTTC. Its translation: CASTVGSGGYTF.

The CDR3 loop reads CASSERLRGVGEQYF. The CDR3, as DNA: TGTGCCAGCAGTGAAAGGTTAAGGGGAGTGGGCGAGCAGTACTTC. This chain joins TRBV2 and TRBJ2-7; D possibly uses TRBD1 or TRBD2 (5 bases each). Germline V gives CDR1 SNHLY, CDR2 FYNNEI. The ends were cut back, 2 bases at V and 6 bases at J, with 17 bases in the middle. The CDR3 length is 15 residues.